These 13 T cell receptor beta chains came from one sample sequenced in a study of blood T cells in healthy people across ages. With a J-beta primer mix and a sample-barcoded 5' primer, a second PCR ran 7 to 11 cycles. TCRdb called the 5' RACE reads again in MiXCR, with one record for every CDR3 protein. Of hundreds of thousands of distinct CDR3 sequences listed, roughly 50% are singletons. The sequencing sample was made of blood. The receptors were sampled from a man between 40 and 49 years old in good health.

V gene TRBV28 combines with J gene TRBJ2-5; D perhaps matches TRBD2 (7 bases). The DNA end favors TRBJ2-7, so the J call may be wrong. The germline gives CDR1 MDHEN, CDR2 SYDVKM. The CDR3 is 14 amino acids. The CDR3 sequence: CASSLGRGTYEQYF. The CDR3 region has the DNA TGTGCCAGCAGTCTTGGGAGGGGGACATACGAGCAGTACTTC.

The chain is built from TRBV27 and TRBJ2-5, with D tentatively TRBD1 or TRBD2 (5 bases each). V dropped 5 bases and J dropped 5 bases, with 15 bases sitting between them. The CDR3 covers 14 residues. CDR1 is MNHEY and CDR2 is SMNVEV in the germline V gene (reference sequence). CDR3 sequence: CASSHARGGETQYF. The CDR3 DNA reads as TGTGCCAGCAGTCATGCTAGGGGCGGGGAGACCCAGTACTTC.

CDR3 coding DNA: TGTGCCATGACTGCGTTTGGGGGAACCACCGGGGAGCTGTTTTTT. This encodes CAMTAFGGTTGELFF. The rearrangement joins TRBV10-3 to TRBJ2-2, with D possibly being TRBD1 or TRBD2 (5 bases each). This CDR3 spans 15 amino acids. CDR1 is ENHRY, CDR2 SYGVKD, per germline. The germline V and J ends were trimmed by 9 bases and 4 bases, with 18 bases remaining between them.

The genes are TRBV7-6 and TRBJ2-3, with D possibly TRBD1 on 6 matching bases. CDR1 SGHVS and CDR2 FNYEAQ come from the germline V gene. The CDR3 spans 15 residues. Deletions cut 5 bases from V and 6 bases from J, with 18 bases between. The CDR3 DNA follows: TGTGCCAGCAGCGATAGCCAGGGGACCACGGATACGCAGTATTTT. Translating it yields CASSDSQGTTDTQYF.

J is TRBJ2-5 and V is TRBV20-1; the D is unclear. Between the trimmed V and J ends, which lost 1 base and 0 bases, there was a span of 9 bases. Germline V CDR1 and CDR2: DFQATT, SNEGSKA (reference sequence). The CDR3 runs to 14 residues. In nucleotides, the CDR3 is TGCAGTGCTAGAGGGGCGGTGTACCAAGAGACCCAGTACTTC. Amino acids: CSARGAVYQETQYF.

The chain uses TRBV11-2 and TRBJ2-3, with 8 bases aligning to TRBD2. There are 17 residues in the CDR3. The V gene's germline CDR1 is SGHAT and CDR2 FQNNGV. After removal of 0 bases from V and 1 base from J, the junction contained 6 bases not matched to a gene. Here the CDR3 reads CASSLEGGLGGTDTQYF. The CDR3, as DNA: TGTGCCAGCAGCTTAGAAGGGGGACTAGGCGGCACAGATACGCAGTATTTT.

The V and J genes are TRBV6-1 and TRBJ1-1; D remains ambiguous. This CDR3 has 12 residues. Trimming cost V 5 bases and J 6 bases, with 10 bases left between them. Per germline, CDR1 MNHNS and CDR2 SASEGT. CDR3 bases: TGTGCCAGCAGTACCGGACTCCCTGAAGCTTTCTTT. This sequence encodes CASSTGLPEAFF.

The chain is built from TRBV12-3 or TRBV12-4 and TRBJ2-1, with D tentatively TRBD2 (6 bases). The V end lost 3 bases, the J end lost 6 bases, and 18 bases lay between the germline ends. This CDR3 contains 16 residues. The CDR3 sequence: CASSFLRDSRANEQFF. CDR3 nucleotide sequence: TGTGCCAGCAGTTTTCTCCGGGACTCGCGGGCCAATGAGCAGTTCTTC.

The chain joins TRBV5-1 to TRBJ1-6, with D possibly being TRBD1 (6 bases). CDR1 is SGHRS and CDR2 is YFSETQ in the germline V gene. The V gene lost 1 base and the J gene lost 6 bases, with 11 bases spanning the gap. The length of the CDR3 is 15 residues. CDR3 sequence reads: CASSLSQGPNSPLHF. The DNA for the CDR3 is TGCGCCAGCAGCTTGAGTCAGGGGCCTAATTCACCCCTCCACTTT.

This clonotype has just a few counts. The chain uses TRBV20-1 and TRBJ1-2; D is unclear. The length of the CDR3 is 13 residues. The germline gives CDR1 DFQATT, CDR2 SNEGSKA (reference sequence). Trimming removed 3 bases from V and 4 bases from J, with 12 bases in between. CDR3: CSARDFLGYGYTF. The CDR3 DNA reads as TGCAGTGCTAGGGACTTCCTGGGCTATGGCTACACCTTC.

The chain recombines TRBV6-1 with TRBJ2-3; 8 bases line up with TRBD2. V dropped 7 bases and J dropped 2; count of bases not matched to a gene: 8. This CDR3 is built from 15 residues. Germline lookup yields CDR1 MNHNS and CDR2 SASEGT. The CDR3 reads CASNTGGATTDTQYF. CDR3 sequence (DNA): TGTGCCAGCAACACGGGGGGGGCCACCACAGATACGCAGTATTTT.

CDR3 sequence: CASRKTPGPRSYNEQFF. CDR3 bases: TGTGCCAGCAGGAAGACGCCGGGACCGCGATCCTACAATGAGCAGTTCTTC. The rearrangement uses TRBV12-3 or TRBV12-4 and TRBJ2-1; perhaps D is TRBD1 or TRBD2 (5 bases each). Deletions cut 6 bases from V and 1 base from J, with 19 bases between. CDR3 size: 17 residues.

Only a few counts were recorded for this clonotype. The chain couples TRBV28 to TRBJ2-7, with D possibly being TRBD1 (5 bases). The length of the CDR3 is 15 residues. From germline, CDR1 is MDHEN and CDR2 SYDVKM. Trimming removed 5 bases at V and 0 bases at J, with 14 bases between. The CDR3 DNA follows: TGTGCCAGCAGTCCTCGGACAACCATCTCCTACGAGCAGTACTTC. Protein: CASSPRTTISYEQYF. The full variable domain, completed using reference TRBV28 and TRBJ2-7, is DVKVTQSSRYLVKRTGEKVFLECVQDMDHENMFWYRQDPGLGLRLIYFSYDVKMKEKGDIPEGYSVSREKKERFSLILESASTNQTSMYLCASSPRTTISYEQYFGPGTRLTVT.